This passage covers 25 T cell receptor beta chains from one sample sequenced in a study of PD-1 blockade in mismatch repair-deficient tumors. Sequencing was performed with immunoSEQ multiplex PCR; in TCRdb, only in-frame clones are kept and a portion is missing. The sample lists about 35,000 clones, more than 70% occurring once. The sequenced sample was PBMCs, obtained around 6 weeks after starting pembrolizumab. The receptors shown here come from an adult with mismatch repair-deficient cancer.

The chain is built from TRBV2 and TRBJ2-5; the match to TRBD2 covers 9 bases. The V gene end was trimmed by 4 bases and the J gene end by 5 bases; junction bases not matched to a gene: 14. This CDR3 spans 17 amino acids. The germline gives CDR1 SNHLY, CDR2 FYNNEI. The CDR3 DNA follows: TGTGCCAGCAGTGCGAGTCGAGCGGGAGGTCGGGGGGAGACCCAGTACTTC. Amino acid sequence: CASSASRAGGRGETQYF.

The rearrangement links TRBV29-1 to TRBJ1-1, with D hard to call. Trimming pared 7 bases from V and 3 bases from J, leaving 12 bases between. The CDR3 runs to 12 residues. Germline V CDR1 and CDR2: SQVTM, ANQGSEA. The CDR3 nucleotides are TGCAGCGCCGCCGACTTGGACACTGAAGCTTTCTTT. It translates to CSAADLDTEAFF. The full variable domain, rest sourced from reference TRBV29-1 and TRBJ1-1, is SAVISQKPSRDICQRGTSLTIQCQVDSQVTMMFWYRQQPGQSLTLIATANQGSEATYESGFVIDKFPISRPNLTFSTLTVSNMSPEDSSIYLCSAADLDTEAFFGQGTRLTVV.

This clone was seen a few times. The chain employs TRBV30 and TRBJ1-1, with D perhaps matching TRBD1 (6 bases). Trimming took 0 bases from V and 8 from J, leaving 7 bases between them. The CDR3 consists of 11 residues. In germline, CDR1 is GTSNPN, CDR2 SVGIG (reference sequence). CDR3 nucleotides: TGTGCCTGGAGTGTAGGGACAGAAGCTTTCTTT. Translated, it gives CAWSVGTEAFF.

The chain employs TRBV2 and TRBJ2-4; weak D call: TRBD2 (5 bases). The CDR3 extends over 16 amino acids. From germline, CDR1 is SNHLY and CDR2 FYNNEI. Trimming took 6 bases from V and 0 from J, leaving 15 bases between them. CDR3 protein: CASSVEAGIAKNIQYF. The CDR3 DNA is TGTGCCAGCAGCGTGGAGGCGGGCATAGCCAAAAACATTCAGTACTTC.

This rearrangement joins TRBV5-4 to TRBJ2-1; 11 bases map to TRBD2. CDR3 length equals 16 residues. CDR1 is SGHNT, CDR2 YYREEE, per germline (reference sequence). With V trimmed by 4 bases and J by 0 bases, 3 bases remained unmatched. The CDR3 reads CASSAGLADSYNEQFF. The DNA for the CDR3 is TGTGCCAGCAGCGCGGGACTAGCGGACTCCTACAATGAGCAGTTCTTC. Using reference TRBV5-4 and TRBJ2-1 for the parts outside the CDR3, the full variable domain is ETGVTQSPTHLIKTRGQQVTLRCSSQSGHNTVSWYQQALGQGPQFIFQYYREEENGRGNFPPRFSGLQFPNYSSELNVNALELDDSALYLCASSAGLADSYNEQFFGPGTRLTVL.

The chain uses TRBV5-1 and TRBJ2-3; 13 nucleotides line up with TRBD2. The CDR3 loop spans 17 amino acids. Germline V CDR1 and CDR2: SGHRS, YFSETQ. J gave up 1 base and V 4 bases, and 6 bases lay outside the gene matches. CDR3 protein: CASSAGLAGVRTDTQYF. In DNA form, the CDR3 reads TGCGCCAGCAGCGCTGGACTAGCGGGAGTCCGCACAGATACGCAGTATTTT.

The chain is built from TRBV2 and TRBJ1-1; D is unclear. The germline V gene has CDR1 SNHLY and CDR2 FYNNEI. V shed 3 bases and J shed 4 bases, with 12 bases lying between them. CDR3 length equals 14 residues. This CDR3 is CASSESLRSTEAFF. The CDR3 nucleotides read TGTGCCAGCAGTGAGTCACTGCGTAGCACTGAAGCTTTCTTT.

In this sample, this clone turned up a few times. V and J are TRBV10-2 and TRBJ2-7; D uncertain. The CDR3 is 11 amino acids. V was trimmed by 6 bases and J by 4 bases, leaving 7 bases between them. Germline V gene sequence: CDR1 WSHSY, CDR2 SAAADI. The DNA for the CDR3 is TGCGCCAGCAGGTTGAGTTACGAGCAGTACTTC. This translates into CASRLSYEQYF.

The rearrangement links TRBV7-8 to TRBJ2-7; TRBD1 agrees at 7 bases. This CDR3 spans 17 amino acids. The ends lost 4 bases at V and 6 bases at J; junction bases unmatched: 18. Germline CDR1 and CDR2: SGHVS and FQNEAQ. Here the CDR3 reads CASSSGTMTGTPFEQYF. Here the CDR3 DNA reads TGTGCCAGCAGCTCCGGCACGATGACAGGGACCCCGTTCGAGCAGTACTTC.

V and J are TRBV6-6 and TRBJ1-4; 7 nucleotides match TRBD1. CDR1 is MNHNY, CDR2 SVGAGI, per germline (reference sequence). J was trimmed by 4 bases and V by 4 bases; bases with no gene match: 6. The CDR3 extends over 15 amino acids. The CDR3 protein is CASSLSGQFNEKLFF. CDR3 nucleotide sequence: TGTGCCAGCAGTTTATCGGGACAGTTTAATGAAAAACTGTTTTTT.

The CDR3 nucleotides are TGTGCCAGCAGCCCGCGACTAGCGGGAGGCCTATACAATGAGCAGTTCTTC. It translates to CASSPRLAGGLYNEQFF. J is TRBJ2-1 and V is TRBV7-9; TRBD2 matches 13 bases. Trimming removed 5 bases from V and 4 bases from J; junction bases left unmatched: 8. The germline CDR1 and CDR2 sequences are SEHNR and FQNEAQ (reference sequence). The CDR3 length is 17 residues.

The V and J genes are TRBV6-5 and TRBJ2-7, with 11 positions matching TRBD1. V was pared by 5 bases and J by 11 bases, with 8 bases of the junction left unmatched. CDR1 and CDR2 (germline): MNHEY, SVGAGI. The CDR3 length is 13 residues. The CDR3 spells CASSKGPGQGEYF. CDR3 coding DNA: TGTGCCAGCAGTAAAGGGCCGGGACAGGGGGAGTACTTC.

The V call is TRBV4-1, the J call TRBJ2-5, with a tentative D call TRBD2 (5 bases). Trimming cost V 4 bases and J 8 bases, with 20 bases left between them. This CDR3 contains 15 residues. Per germline, CDR1 MGHRA and CDR2 YSYEKL. DNA of the CDR3: TGCGCCAGCAGCCCCGAGGGAGCGTCCCTTAGAACCCAGTACTTC. This translates into CASSPEGASLRTQYF.

The rearrangement uses TRBV2 and TRBJ2-3; a possible D gene is TRBD1 (5 bases). This CDR3 contains 15 residues. Trimming pared 2 bases from V and 0 bases from J, leaving 9 bases between. CDR1 and CDR2 from the germline V gene are SNHLY and FYNNEI. CDR3 DNA sequence: TGTGCCAGCAGTGAACAGGGAACTAGCACAGATACGCAGTATTTT. Protein product: CASSEQGTSTDTQYF.

This clone was picked up a small number of times. V gene TRBV6-6 combines with J gene TRBJ2-3; perhaps TRBD2 as D (7 bases). V shed 6 bases and J shed 1 base, with 11 bases lying between them. CDR3 length: 14 amino acids. Looked up from germline, CDR1 is MNHNY and CDR2 is SVGAGI (reference sequence). CDR3 sequence reads: CASSRGAGTDTQYF. The CDR3 coding sequence is TGTGCCAGCAGCCGGGGGGCAGGCACAGATACGCAGTATTTT.

This clone was recorded only once. The chain carries TRBV20-1 and TRBJ1-1; TRBD1 aligns across 8 bases. V trimming: 2 bases; J trimming: 10 bases; junction bases outside the gene matches: 3. Germline V CDR1 and CDR2: DFQATT, SNEGSKA (reference sequence). The CDR3 is made up of 11 amino acids. The CDR3: CSARYTGGAFF. The CDR3 DNA sequence: TGCAGTGCTAGATACACAGGGGGAGCTTTCTTT.

This rearrangement joins TRBV5-1 to TRBJ1-3, with unresolved D. V was trimmed by 3 bases and J by 0 bases, leaving 10 bases between them. Looked up from germline, CDR1 is SGHRS and CDR2 is YFSETQ. The CDR3 contains 15 residues. CDR3 in DNA: TGCGCCAGCAGCTCCTCCGGGGTCTCTGGAAACACCATATATTTT. Amino acids: CASSSSGVSGNTIYF.

The chain combines TRBV7-3 with TRBJ2-5, with 13 bases lining up with TRBD2. The junction had 7 bases not matched to a gene; V was cut back by 4 bases and J by 5 bases. This CDR3 has 16 amino acids. In germline, CDR1 is SGHTA, CDR2 FQGTGA. The CDR3 DNA reads as TGTGCCAGCAGCTGGACTAGCGGGAGTAGGTTGGAGACCCAGTACTTC. It translates to CASSWTSGSRLETQYF. The full variable domain, rest sourced from reference TRBV7-3 and TRBJ2-5, is GAGVSQTPSNKVTEKGKYVELRCDPISGHTALYWYRQSLGQGPEFLIYFQGTGAADDSGLPNDRFFAVRPEGSVSTLKIQRTERGDSAVYLCASSWTSGSRLETQYFGPGTRLLVL.

Only a few counts were recorded for this clone. The chain links TRBV7-6 to TRBJ2-7; 7 bases fit TRBD2. The junction had 6 bases not matched to a gene; V was cut back by 1 base and J by 3 bases. Germline CDR1 SGHVS, CDR2 FNYEAQ. This CDR3 contains 15 residues. The CDR3 region has the DNA TGTGCCAGCAGCTTAGGGGGCGGGGGAGGCTACGAGCAGTACTTC. Translating it yields CASSLGGGGGYEQYF.

V and J are TRBV7-2 and TRBJ2-3; the match to TRBD2 covers 9 bases. The CDR3 contains 18 residues. Germline CDR1 reads SGHTA; CDR2 reads FQGNSA. With V trimmed by 3 bases and J by 0 bases, 10 bases remained unmatched. The CDR3, as DNA: TGTGCCAGCAGCTTTTTCACTAGCGGGCGGGGTAGCACAGATACGCAGTATTTT. Its translation: CASSFFTSGRGSTDTQYF.

This clone counts as medium-sized (0.01 to 0.1%). V usage is TRBV6-1 and J usage is TRBJ2-7; TRBD2 aligns across 16 bases. Germline CDR1 MNHNS, CDR2 SASEGT. This CDR3 contains 17 residues. J lost 5 bases, V lost 4 bases, and 8 bases had no gene match. The CDR3 here is CASSAGTSGRARDEQYF. As DNA, the CDR3 is TGTGCCAGCAGTGCAGGGACTAGCGGGAGGGCCAGGGACGAGCAGTACTTC.

The chain links TRBV6-6 to TRBJ2-4; the D gene is possibly TRBD2 (5 bases). The CDR3 contains 14 residues. Germline CDR1 MNHNY, CDR2 SVGAGI (reference sequence). The germline V and J ends were trimmed by 6 bases and 0 bases, with 9 bases remaining between them. The CDR3 protein is CASRGVLAKNIQYF. CDR3 sequence (DNA): TGTGCCAGCAGGGGAGTCTTAGCCAAAAACATTCAGTACTTC.

V and J are TRBV10-2 and TRBJ1-2; 9 bases are a match to TRBD1. Germline V gene lookup returns CDR1 WSHSY and CDR2 SAAADI. The V segment lost 6 bases and the J segment 8 bases; nucleotides outside the gene matches: 7. The CDR3 covers 13 residues. CDR3 nucleotide sequence: TGCGCCAGCAGGGGACAGGGAGTAGGAGGCTACACCTTC. It yields the protein CASRGQGVGGYTF.

The rearrangement links TRBV11-2 to TRBJ2-2, with 12 bases that match TRBD2. The V segment lost 3 bases and the J segment 8 bases; nucleotides outside the gene matches: 7. This CDR3 region has 16 residues. CDR1 SGHAT and CDR2 FQNNGV come from the germline V gene. As DNA, the CDR3 is TGTGCCAGCAGCTTTCGACTAGCGGGAGACGGGGGGGAGCTGTTTTTT. Its translation is CASSFRLAGDGGELFF. The complete variable domain, with remaining parts taken from reference TRBV11-2 and TRBJ2-2, reads EAGVAQSPRYKIIEKRQSVAFWCNPISGHATLYWYQQILGQGPKLLIQFQNNGVVDDSQLPKDRFSAERLKGVDSTLKIQPAKLEDSAVYLCASSFRLAGDGGELFFGEGSRLTVL.

V gene TRBV28 combines with J gene TRBJ2-2; TRBD2 might be the D (6 bases). The CDR3 runs 15 residues. The germline V gene has CDR1 MDHEN and CDR2 SYDVKM. The V end lost 3 bases, the J end lost 3 bases, and 11 bases lay between the germline ends. The CDR3 DNA follows: TGTGCCAGCAGTTTGGGTAGCGGCGACACCGGGGAGCTGTTTTTT. It codes for CASSLGSGDTGELFF.